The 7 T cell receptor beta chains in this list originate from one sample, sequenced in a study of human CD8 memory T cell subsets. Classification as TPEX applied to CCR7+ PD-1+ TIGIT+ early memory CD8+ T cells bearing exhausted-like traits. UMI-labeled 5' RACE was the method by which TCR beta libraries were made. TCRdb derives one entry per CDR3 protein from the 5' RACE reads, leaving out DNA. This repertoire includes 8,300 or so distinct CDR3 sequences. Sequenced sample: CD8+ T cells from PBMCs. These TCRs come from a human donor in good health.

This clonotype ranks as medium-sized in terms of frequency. CDR3 in amino acids: CSVEDNRGDVGELFF. The rearrangement joins TRBV29-1 to TRBJ2-2; no DNA is available, so the TRBD2 call from TCRdb remains unchecked. Germline V gives CDR1 SQVTM, CDR2 ANQGSEA. CDR3 length: 15 amino acids.

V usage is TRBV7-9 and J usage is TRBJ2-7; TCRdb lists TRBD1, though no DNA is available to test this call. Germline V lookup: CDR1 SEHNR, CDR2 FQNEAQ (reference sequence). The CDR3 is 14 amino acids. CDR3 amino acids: CASSNEGTFDEQYF.

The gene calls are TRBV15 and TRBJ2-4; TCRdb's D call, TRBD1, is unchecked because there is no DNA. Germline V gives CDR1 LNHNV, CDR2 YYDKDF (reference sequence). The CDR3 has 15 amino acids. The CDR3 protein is CATSREAGASNIQYF.

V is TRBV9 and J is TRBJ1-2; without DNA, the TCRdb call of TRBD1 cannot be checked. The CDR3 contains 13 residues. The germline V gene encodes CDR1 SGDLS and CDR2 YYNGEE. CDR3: CASSDRGRRGYTF.

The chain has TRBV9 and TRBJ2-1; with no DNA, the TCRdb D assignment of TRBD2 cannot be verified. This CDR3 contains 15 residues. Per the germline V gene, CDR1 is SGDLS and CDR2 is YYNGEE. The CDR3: CASSVLAGGGNEQFF.

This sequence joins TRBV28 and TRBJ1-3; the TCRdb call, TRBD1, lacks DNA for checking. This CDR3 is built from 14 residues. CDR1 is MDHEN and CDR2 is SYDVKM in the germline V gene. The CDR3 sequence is CASSWGQSGNTIYF.

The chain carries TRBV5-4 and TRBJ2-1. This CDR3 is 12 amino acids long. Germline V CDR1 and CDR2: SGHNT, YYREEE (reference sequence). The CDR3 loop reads CASSPEVGEQFF.